Sequencing of this T cell receptor beta chain was carried out in a study of identical twins. Broader study findings: Surplus twin overlap in beta out-of-frame sequences was less pronounced. Abundant cord blood beta clonotypes carried fewer insertions; memory repertoires showed none. Twin pairs' shared out-of-frame alpha sequences were enriched in low generation probability.

TCRdb fed the 5' RACE reads into MiXCR, producing one record per CDR3 protein. The table shows roughly 250,000 distinct CDR3 sequences, with over 12% occurring only once. Trimming removed 4 bases at V and 2 bases at J, with 17 bases between. There are 16 residues in the CDR3. In regard to this clonotype: Its cognate antigen is unknown.

The TCR comes from a woman aged 18 to 35 in good health. Sequencing used memory (CD45RO+) T cells sorted from blood. The V and J genes are TRBV12-3 or TRBV12-4 and TRBJ1-2; D ambiguous. CDR3 region: CASSSPSEDGNYGYTF. CDR3 nucleotide sequence: TGTGCCAGCAGTTCCCCGTCCGAGGACGGAAACTATGGCTACACCTTC.